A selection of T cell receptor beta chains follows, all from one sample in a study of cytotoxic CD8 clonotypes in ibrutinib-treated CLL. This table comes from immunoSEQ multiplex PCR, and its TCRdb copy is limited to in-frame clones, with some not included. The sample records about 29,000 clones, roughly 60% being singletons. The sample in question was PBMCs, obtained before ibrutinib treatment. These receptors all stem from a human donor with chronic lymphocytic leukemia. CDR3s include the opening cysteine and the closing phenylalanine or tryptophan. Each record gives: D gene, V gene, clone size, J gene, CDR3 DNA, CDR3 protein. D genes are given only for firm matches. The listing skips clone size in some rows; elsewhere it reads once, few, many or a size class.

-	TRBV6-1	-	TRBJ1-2	TGTGCCATAGAACCCTTATACTATGGCTACACCTTC	CAIEPLYYGYTF
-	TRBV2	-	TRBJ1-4	TGTGCCAGCAGTGAGGGTGGTAATGAAAAACTGTTTTTT	CASSEGGNEKLFF
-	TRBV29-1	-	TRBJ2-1	TGCAGCGTTATGAGGTACAATGAGCAGTTCTTC	CSVMRYNEQFF
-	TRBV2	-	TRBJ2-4	TGTGCCAGCAGTGAAGGAGGGGACATTCAGTACTTC	CASSEGGDIQYF
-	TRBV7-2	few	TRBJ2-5	TGTGCCAGCAGCCCACAAGAGACCCAGTACTTC	CASSPQETQYF
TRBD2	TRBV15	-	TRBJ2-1	TGTGCCACCAGCAGAGCACCCGGGGGGGCCAATGAGCAGTTCTTC	CATSRAPGGANEQFF
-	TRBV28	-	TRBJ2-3	TGTGCCAGCAGTTCCGGACAGAGCCTGGATACGCAGTATTTT	CASSSGQSLDTQYF
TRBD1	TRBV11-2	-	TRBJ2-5	TGTGCCAGCAGCAGGGTCGGACAGGGGAGGTGGGAGACCCAGTACTTC	CASSRVGQGRWETQYF
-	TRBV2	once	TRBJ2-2	TGTGCCAGCAAGATCGGTCGGGGGGCAGAAAGGGAGCTGTTTTTT	CASKIGRGAERELFF
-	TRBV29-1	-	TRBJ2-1	TGCAGCGTTGCCTACGGATCCAATGAGCAGTTCTTC	CSVAYGSNEQFF
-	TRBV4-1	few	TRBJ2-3	TGCGCCAGCAGCCAATTTTGGGACGGGACAATCACAGATACGCAGTATTTT	CASSQFWDGTITDTQYF
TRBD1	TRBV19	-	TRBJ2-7	TGTGCCAGTAGGGCGGGACAGGCCTACGAGCAGTACTTC	CASRAGQAYEQYF
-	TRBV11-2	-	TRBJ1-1	TGTGCCAGCAGCCCCCATACGATGAACACTGAAGCTTTCTTT	CASSPHTMNTEAFF
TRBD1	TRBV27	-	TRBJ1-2	TGTGCCAGCAGAGAGACAGGGGGCAAGGACTATGGCTACACCTTC	CASRETGGKDYGYTF
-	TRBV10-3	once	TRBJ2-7	TGTGCCATCAGTGATATTGCGCCGGGGTACGAGCAGTACTTC	CAISDIAPGYEQYF
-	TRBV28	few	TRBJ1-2	TGTGCCACCGTGGTGGGCGGGGGATATGGCTACACCTTC	CATVVGGGYGYTF
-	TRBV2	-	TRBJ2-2	TGTGCCAGCGTCCAAGGGTTTCCCGGGGAGCTGTTTTTT	CASVQGFPGELFF
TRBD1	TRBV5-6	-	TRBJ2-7	TGTGCCAGCAGCTTCGTCGGCAGGGGGCTCAACGAGCAGTACTTC	CASSFVGRGLNEQYF
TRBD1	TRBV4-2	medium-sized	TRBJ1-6	TGTGCCAGCAGCCAAGCCGGGGACAGCTCCTATAATTCACCCCTCCACTTT	CASSQAGDSSYNSPLHF
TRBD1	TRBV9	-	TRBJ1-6	TGTGCCAGCAGCGTCTCACCCGACAGGGGGGATTCACCCCTCCACTTT	CASSVSPDRGDSPLHF
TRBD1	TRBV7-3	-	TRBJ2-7	TGTGCCAGCAGCTTAACTGGCTTGGGACAGGGGTCCACCTACGAGCAGTACTTC	CASSLTGLGQGSTYEQYF
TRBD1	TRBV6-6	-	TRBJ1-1	TGTGCCAGCAGCGCGACAGGGATCGGCACTGAAGCTTTCTTT	CASSATGIGTEAFF
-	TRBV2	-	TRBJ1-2	TGTGCCAGCGCCTTGGACATTAACTATGGCTACACCTTC	CASALDINYGYTF
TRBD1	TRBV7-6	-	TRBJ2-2	TGTGCCAGCAGCATACACAGGGGGAGTGTGAACACCGGGGAGCTGTTTTTT	CASSIHRGSVNTGELFF
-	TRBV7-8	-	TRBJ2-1	TGTGCCAGCAGCTTCTTTGGGTTAGCTGGGGGTGAGCAGTTCTTC	CASSFFGLAGGEQFF
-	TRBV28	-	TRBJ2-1	TGTGCCAGCAGTTTATCGTCTAGCGATAATGAGCAGTTCTTC	CASSLSSSDNEQFF
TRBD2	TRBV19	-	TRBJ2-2	TGTGCCAGTAGTATTTTTATGAGACTAGCGGGAGGGCCAGGCACCGGGGAGCTGTTTTTT	CASSIFMRLAGGPGTGELFF
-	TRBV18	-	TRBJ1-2	TGTGCCAGCTCACGCGGGGAAGACTATGGCTACACCTTC	CASSRGEDYGYTF
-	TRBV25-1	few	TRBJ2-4	TGTGCCAGCAGTGTGTCCGGGGAGGCCAAAAACATTCAGTACTTC	CASSVSGEAKNIQYF
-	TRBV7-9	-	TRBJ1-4	TGTGCCAGCAGCTTAGAGGGTAAACTGTTTTTT	CASSLEGKLFF
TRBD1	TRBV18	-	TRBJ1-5	TGTGCCAGCTCCCCGGGGATAGGGGGCGCGGAACAGCCCCAGCATTTT	CASSPGIGGAEQPQHF
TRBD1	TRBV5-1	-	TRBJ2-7	TGCGCCAGCAGCTTGCTACTATCCGGGACAGGGCCTTCCTACGAGCAGTACTTC	CASSLLLSGTGPSYEQYF
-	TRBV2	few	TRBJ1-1	TGTGCCAGCAGTGTAGAGGGATGGCAGACTGAAGCTTTCTTT	CASSVEGWQTEAFF
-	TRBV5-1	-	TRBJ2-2	TGCGCCAGCAGCTTGGGGGTTCCTGCCGGGGAGCTGTTTTTT	CASSLGVPAGELFF
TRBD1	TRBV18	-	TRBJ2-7	TGTGCCAGCTCGTACACGGGACAGGGCTACGAGCAGTACTTC	CASSYTGQGYEQYF
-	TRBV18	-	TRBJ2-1	TGTGCCAGCTCACCTTGGTCAAGCTCCTACAATGAGCAGTTCTTC	CASSPWSSSYNEQFF
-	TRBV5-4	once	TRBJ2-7	TGTGCCAGCAGCCAGAACCCTTCCTACGAGCAGTACTTC	CASSQNPSYEQYF
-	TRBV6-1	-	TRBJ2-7	TGTGCCAGCAGTGAAGCGTCTTACGAGCAGTACTTC	CASSEASYEQYF
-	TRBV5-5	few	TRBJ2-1	TGTGCCAGCAGCTTGGACCCCCTAGCGAACTACAATGAGCAGTTCTTC	CASSLDPLANYNEQFF
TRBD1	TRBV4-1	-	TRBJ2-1	TGCGCCAGCAGCCAATATAGGACAGGGGGAGATTGGTCCTACAATGAGCAGTTCTTC	CASSQYRTGGDWSYNEQFF
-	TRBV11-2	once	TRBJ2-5	TGTGCCAGCAGCCCGGGAGAGACCCAGTACTTC	CASSPGETQYF
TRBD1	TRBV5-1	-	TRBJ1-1	TGCGCCAGCAGCTTGGTTGGCGGGCGACAGGGTGTAGTAGAAGCTTTCTTT	CASSLVGGRQGVVEAFF
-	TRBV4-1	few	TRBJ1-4	TGCGCCAGCAGAGTTCTTAATGAAAAACTGTTTTTT	CASRVLNEKLFF
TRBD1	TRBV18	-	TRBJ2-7	TGTGCCAGCTCAATGCCAGGGGGTAGCTCCTACGAGCAGTACTTC	CASSMPGGSSYEQYF
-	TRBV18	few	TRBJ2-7	TGTGCCAGCTCACCGAACGATTACGAGCAGTACTTC	CASSPNDYEQYF
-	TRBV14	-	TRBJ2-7	TGTGCCAGCAGCCAAGTGGTGCGGGGCTACGAGCAGTACTTC	CASSQVVRGYEQYF
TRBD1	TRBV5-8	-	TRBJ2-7	TGTGCCAGCAGCTTTGGGGGACAGAGCTACGAGCAGTACTTC	CASSFGGQSYEQYF
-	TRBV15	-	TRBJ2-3	TGTGCCACCAGCCCGGGCAGGGTCACAGATACGCAGTATTTT	CATSPGRVTDTQYF
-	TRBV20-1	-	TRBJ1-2	TGCAGTGCCCCGGCATACTATGGCTACACCTTC	CSAPAYYGYTF
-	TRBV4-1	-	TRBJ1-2	TGCGCCAGCAGCCGGACAACTGGAGAGGACTATGGCTACACCTTC	CASSRTTGEDYGYTF